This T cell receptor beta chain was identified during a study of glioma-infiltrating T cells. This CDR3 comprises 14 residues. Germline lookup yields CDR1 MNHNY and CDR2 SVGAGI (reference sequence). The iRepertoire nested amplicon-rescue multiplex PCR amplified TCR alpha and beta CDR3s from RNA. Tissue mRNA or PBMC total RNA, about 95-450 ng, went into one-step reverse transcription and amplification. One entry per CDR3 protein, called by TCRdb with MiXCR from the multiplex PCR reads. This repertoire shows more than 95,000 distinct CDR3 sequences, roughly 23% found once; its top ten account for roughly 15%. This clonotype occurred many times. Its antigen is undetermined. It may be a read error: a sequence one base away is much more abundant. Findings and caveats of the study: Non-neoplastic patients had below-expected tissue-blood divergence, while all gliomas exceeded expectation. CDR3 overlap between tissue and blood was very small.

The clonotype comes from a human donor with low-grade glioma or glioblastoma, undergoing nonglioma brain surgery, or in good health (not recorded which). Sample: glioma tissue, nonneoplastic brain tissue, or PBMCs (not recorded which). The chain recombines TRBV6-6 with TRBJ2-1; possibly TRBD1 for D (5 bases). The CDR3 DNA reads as TGTACCAGCAGTTACACGGACACTTACAATGAGCAGTTCTTC. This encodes CTSSYTDTYNEQFF.